This T cell receptor (beta chain) was obtained from a study of blood T cell repertoires in COVID-19. Study-level information: COVID-19 samples, acute and convalescent, were from the United States, Italy and Spain. PBMCs, B-cell-depleted T cells, or T cells provided the cDNA or gDNA that made up the material.

This clone was seen only once. Assay: immunoSEQ multiplex PCR; the TCRdb copy retains only in-frame clones and omits some. The table includes 140,000 to 150,000 clones, 88% detected once. CDR3 size: 15 residues. With 10 bases clipped from V and 8 bases from J, the junction kept 14 bases outside the gene matches. CDR1 is MNHEY and CDR2 is SVGAGI in the germline V gene. This TCR came from a woman aged 45-65 years with acute or convalescent COVID-19. Sequencing used peripheral blood. This sequence joins TRBV6-5 and TRBJ1-2; 12 nucleotides agree with TRBD1. The CDR3 reads CANYTPGQGAGGYTF. The CDR3 nucleotides read TGTGCCAACTATACCCCGGGACAGGGGGCAGGAGGCTACACCTTC.